These 21 T cell receptor beta chains originate from one sample sequenced in a study of blood T cell repertoires in COVID-19 (dated by TCRdb to 2020 to 2021). The receptor library was made with the immunoSEQ multiplex PCR assay. TCRdb limited this immuneACCESS table to in-frame rearrangements with V and J called. A share of clones is missing; checked studies link under half to unresolved V genes, and the rest is unexplained. The sample table records approximately 83,000 clones; around 79% of these occur just once. Just under 10% of the sample goes to the ten largest clones. The sample consisted of peripheral blood. The receptor source for this set is a woman of 80 years or more with acute or convalescent COVID-19.

The chain recombines TRBV28 with TRBJ2-7; 10 bases align to TRBD2. V lost 5 bases to trimming and J lost 2 bases; unmatched junction nucleotides: 6. From germline, CDR1 is MDHEN and CDR2 SYDVKM. The CDR3 contains 15 residues. CDR3 sequence reads: CASSPTSGVTYEQYF. In nucleotides, the CDR3 is TGTGCCAGCAGTCCCACTAGCGGGGTTACCTACGAGCAGTACTTC.

There are a few counts of this clone. V usage is TRBV18 and J usage is TRBJ2-2, with D perhaps matching TRBD2 (5 bases). V shed 0 bases and J shed 1 base, with 9 bases lying between them. CDR3 length equals 16 residues. Germline lookup yields CDR1 KGHSH and CDR2 LQKENI. CDR3 in amino acids: CASSPPTTLNTGELFF. Written as DNA, the CDR3 is TGTGCCAGCTCACCACCGACTACACTGAACACCGGGGAGCTGTTTTTT.

V gene TRBV3-1 (or the pseudogene TRBV3-2) combines with J gene TRBJ2-7; D gene unclear. V was trimmed by 1 base and J by 4 bases, leaving 5 bases between them. Germline assignment: CDR1 LGHDT and CDR2 YNNKEL (reference sequence). The CDR3 extends over 12 amino acids. CDR3 nucleotide sequence: TGTGCCAGCAGCCAAGTCCAATACGAGCAGTACTTC. This encodes CASSQVQYEQYF.

V gene TRBV19 combines with J gene TRBJ2-2; D unresolved. Germline values: CDR1 LNHDA, CDR2 SQIVND (reference sequence). The CDR3 has 15 residues. The germline V and J ends were trimmed by 7 bases and 3 bases, with 15 bases remaining between them. The CDR3 loop is CASTPSTGYTGELFF. The CDR3 coding sequence is TGTGCCAGTACCCCCTCGACTGGGTACACCGGGGAGCTGTTTTTT.

The chain uses TRBV4-2 and TRBJ1-4; D might be TRBD1 (5 bases). Germline V gene data show CDR1 as LGHNA and CDR2 as YNFKEQ. The V gene lost 0 bases and the J gene lost 1 base, with 12 bases spanning the gap. The CDR3 has 17 amino acids. DNA for the CDR3: TGTGCCAGCAGCCAAGAAGGCCAGGGAGGAACTAATGAAAAACTGTTTTTT. Amino acids: CASSQEGQGGTNEKLFF.

V usage is TRBV16 and J usage is TRBJ1-2; possibly TRBD1 for D (6 bases). CDR1 is KGHSY and CDR2 is FQNENV in the germline V gene. Trimming took 5 bases from V and 7 from J, leaving 17 bases between them. The CDR3 contains 14 residues. The DNA for the CDR3 is TGTGCCAGCAGCAAAACAGGGAATTTCGCTGGCTACACCTTC. It translates to CASSKTGNFAGYTF.

This clone was observed once. CDR3 bases: TGCGCCAGCAGCAATCAGGGACAGGGGCTAGAGACCCAGTACTTC. This sequence encodes CASSNQGQGLETQYF. This chain joins TRBV5-1 and TRBJ2-5; 10 nucleotides match TRBD1. The trim removed 4 bases at V and 4 bases at J, leaving 7 bases unmatched. CDR1 SGHRS and CDR2 YFSETQ come from the germline V gene. CDR3 length: 15 amino acids.

CDR3 DNA sequence: TGTGCCAGCAGTTTCCGGGGGGCGTCTGGAAACACCATATATTTT. It encodes CASSFRGASGNTIYF. V gene TRBV6-2 or TRBV6-3 combines with J gene TRBJ1-3, with D possibly matching TRBD1 (6 bases). The CDR3 runs to 15 residues. Looked up from germline, CDR1 is MNHEY and CDR2 is SVGEGT. V gave up 4 bases and J gave up 1 base, with 11 bases separating them.

The rearrangement links TRBV6-1 to TRBJ1-2; 7 bases align to TRBD1. The junction had 4 bases not matched to a gene; V was cut back by 3 bases and J by 0 bases. The CDR3 is made up of 15 amino acids. CDR1 is MNHNS, CDR2 SASEGT, per germline. The CDR3 reads CASSEGQFSNYGYTF. CDR3 DNA: TGTGCCAGCAGTGAGGGACAGTTCTCTAACTATGGCTACACCTTC.

The genes are TRBV24-1 and TRBJ2-3; maybe TRBD1 (5 bases). With 5 bases removed from V and 3 bases from J, the gap between germline ends came to 23 bases. The V gene's germline CDR1 is KGHDR and CDR2 SFDVKD. CDR3 length: 18 residues. CDR3 loop: CATSGGKGMDVRTDTQYF. CDR3 in DNA: TGTGCCACCAGTGGGGGCAAGGGGATGGATGTGCGGACAGATACGCAGTATTTT.

The rearrangement links TRBV27 to TRBJ2-5; tentatively, D is TRBD1 (7 bases). This CDR3 is 15 amino acids long. V was cut by 5 bases and J by 7 bases, with 20 bases left in between. CDR1 is MNHEY and CDR2 is SMNVEV in the germline V gene (reference sequence). In DNA form, the CDR3 reads TGTGCCAGCAGTCCTACAGGGGAGTACGGGGGGACCCAGTACTTC. As protein: CASSPTGEYGGTQYF.

CDR3 nucleotide sequence: TGTGCCAGCAGCTTAACCCAGAATGGCTACACCTTC. Its translation is CASSLTQNGYTF. The chain joins TRBV7-9 to TRBJ1-2; D is unresolved. Germline assignment: CDR1 SEHNR and CDR2 FQNEAQ (reference sequence). Trimming took off 2 bases at V and 6 bases at J, with 7 bases between the two ends. The CDR3 length is 12 residues. Supplemented by reference TRBV7-9 and TRBJ1-2, the full variable domain reads DTGVSQNPRHKITKRGQNVTFRCDPISEHNRLYWYRQTLGQGPEFLTYFQNEAQLEKSRLLSDRFSAERPKGSFSTLEIQRTEQGDSAMYLCASSLTQNGYTFGSGTRLTVV.

The chain combines TRBV28 with TRBJ1-4; possibly TRBD1 for D (5 bases). The germline V gene encodes CDR1 MDHEN and CDR2 SYDVKM. The CDR3 sequence is 14 residues long. The V end was cut by 6 bases, the J end by 5 bases, with 13 bases between. The CDR3 here is CASSPTVSNEKLFF. The CDR3 bases are TGTGCCAGCAGCCCGACAGTTTCAAATGAAAAACTGTTTTTT.

This chain uses TRBV18 with TRBJ2-7, with 8 positions matching TRBD2. Trimming at V came to 5 bases and at J to 4 bases, leaving 10 bases not matched to a gene. The CDR3 consists of 15 residues. The germline CDR1 and CDR2 sequences are KGHSH and LQKENI. The CDR3, as DNA: TGTGCCAGCTCAACAAATAGCGGGAACATGTACGAGCAGTACTTC. Amino acids: CASSTNSGNMYEQYF.

This clone was observed a few times. The chain links TRBV19 to TRBJ2-7; 8 bases line up with TRBD1. The CDR3 is 15 residues long. V trimming: 5 bases; J trimming: 2 bases; junction bases outside the gene matches: 8. Germline-derived CDR1 and CDR2 are LNHDA and SQIVND (reference sequence). CDR3 DNA sequence: TGTGCCAGTAGTGCCACTGCGACAGGGGCCTACGAGCAGTACTTC. Its translation: CASSATATGAYEQYF.

This clone was observed a handful of times. The V and J genes are TRBV28 and TRBJ1-6; D not certain. Trimming removed 4 bases at V and 14 bases at J, with 21 bases between. CDR1 MDHEN and CDR2 SYDVKM come from the germline V gene. The CDR3 consists of 15 residues. DNA of the CDR3: TGTGCCAGCAGTTCCTACAGTTCTCCCGAAACGGCCCTCCACTTT. Amino acids: CASSSYSSPETALHF.

This clone occurred a few times. This chain joins TRBV10-3 and TRBJ2-7; perhaps TRBD2 as D (6 bases). The CDR3 totals 14 residues. The germline V gene encodes CDR1 ENHRY and CDR2 SYGVKD. The V end lost 7 bases, the J end lost 2 bases, and 15 bases lay between the germline ends. This CDR3 is CAIMRGGGAYEQYF. The CDR3 region has the DNA TGTGCCATCATGAGAGGTGGAGGGGCCTACGAGCAGTACTTC.

This clone has only one observation. This rearrangement joins TRBV7-2 to TRBJ2-5; D uncertain. This CDR3 contains 13 residues. V was trimmed by 5 bases and J by 0 bases, leaving 7 bases between them. Germline assignment: CDR1 SGHTA and CDR2 FQGNSA. CDR3 bases: TGTGCCAGCAGCGGCACGTACCAAGAGACCCAGTACTTC. As protein: CASSGTYQETQYF. The full variable domain, rest sourced from reference TRBV7-2 and TRBJ2-5, is GAGVSQSPSNKVTEKGKDVELRCDPISGHTALYWYRQSLGQGLEFLIYFQGNSAPDKSGLPSDRFSAERTGGSVSTLTIQRTQQEDSAVYLCASSGTYQETQYFGPGTRLLVL.

This chain connects TRBV4-3 to TRBJ1-2, with D maybe TRBD1 (6 bases). V was shortened by 0 bases and J by 5 bases, with 13 bases between the two germline ends. Germline lookup yields CDR1 LGHNA and CDR2 YSLEER. The CDR3 covers 15 residues. CDR3 sequence: CASSQEGRGEYGYTF. CDR3 DNA: TGCGCCAGCAGCCAAGAAGGCAGGGGTGAATATGGCTACACCTTC.

The chain has TRBV27 and TRBJ2-3; no firm D call. Germline V CDR1 and CDR2: MNHEY, SMNVEV (reference sequence). The CDR3 loop spans 15 amino acids. V shed 8 bases and J shed 1 base, with 16 bases lying between them. The CDR3 sequence: CASAEVTLGTDTQYF. CDR3 nucleotide sequence: TGTGCCAGCGCTGAGGTCACTTTGGGCACAGATACGCAGTATTTT.

The chain combines TRBV29-1 with TRBJ1-1, with TRBD1 matching over 7 bases. The CDR3 consists of 14 residues. Trimming cost V 6 bases and J 3 bases; bases outside gene matches: 10. From germline, CDR1 is SQVTM and CDR2 ANQGSEA. CDR3 in amino acids: CSVVNRGPYTEAFF. Written as DNA, the CDR3 is TGCAGCGTCGTTAACAGGGGCCCATACACTGAAGCTTTCTTT. The whole variable domain, remainder taken from reference TRBV29-1 and TRBJ1-1, is SAVISQKPSRDICQRGTSLTIQCQVDSQVTMMFWYRQQPGQSLTLIATANQGSEATYESGFVIDKFPISRPNLTFSTLTVSNMSPEDSSIYLCSVVNRGPYTEAFFGQGTRLTVV.